The rows below give T cell receptor beta chains drawn from one sample of a study of cytomegalovirus exposure and HLA in healthy donors. Profiled with immunoSEQ multiplex PCR; TCRdb holds only in-frame clones, not every one. The sample lists some 88,000 clones; roughly 69% were seen once. The source material was PBMCs. All receptors come from a woman in her 30s in good health and CMV-seronegative. Each CDR3 is given with its conserved first and last residue. Each record gives: J gene, V gene, D gene, clone size, CDR3 protein, CDR3 DNA. A D gene is named only where the DNA matches it firmly. The listing skips clone size in some rows; elsewhere it reads once, few, many or a size class.

j_gene: TRBJ2-5
v_gene: TRBV19
d_gene: TRBD1
abundance: few
CDR3aa: CASTKTGTGTETQYF
CDR3nt: TGTGCCAGTACTAAAACCGGGACAGGGACGGAGACCCAGTACTTC

j_gene: TRBJ2-7
v_gene: TRBV7-2
d_gene: TRBD2
abundance: -
CDR3aa: CASSPGQGRTSGSSYEQYF
CDR3nt: TGTGCCAGCAGCCCCGGACAGGGCAGGACTAGCGGCAGCTCCTACGAGCAGTACTTC

j_gene: TRBJ2-7
v_gene: TRBV7-2
d_gene: -
abundance: -
CDR3aa: CASSSRPGDEQYF
CDR3nt: TGTGCCAGCAGCTCGCGCCCAGGTGACGAGCAGTACTTC

j_gene: TRBJ2-1
v_gene: TRBV5-4
d_gene: TRBD2
abundance: -
CDR3aa: CASSVPGLAGYNEQFF
CDR3nt: TGTGCCAGCAGCGTACCCGGACTAGCGGGGTACAATGAGCAGTTCTTC

j_gene: TRBJ1-2
v_gene: TRBV9
d_gene: -
abundance: once
CDR3aa: CASSARRQAGYGYTF
CDR3nt: TGTGCCAGCAGCGCCCGGAGACAGGCCGGCTATGGCTACACCTTC

j_gene: TRBJ2-5
v_gene: TRBV29-1
d_gene: -
abundance: -
CDR3aa: CSAKPRFQETQYF
CDR3nt: TGCAGCGCAAAACCCCGGTTCCAAGAGACCCAGTACTTC

j_gene: TRBJ2-3
v_gene: TRBV9
d_gene: TRBD1
abundance: few
CDR3aa: CASSVATGGSPTDTQYF
CDR3nt: TGTGCCAGCAGCGTAGCTACAGGGGGTAGCCCCACAGATACGCAGTATTTT

j_gene: TRBJ2-3
v_gene: TRBV19
d_gene: TRBD1
abundance: -
CDR3aa: CASSPRTGLTDTQYF
CDR3nt: TGTGCCAGTAGTCCACGGACAGGTCTGACAGATACGCAGTATTTT

j_gene: TRBJ2-1
v_gene: TRBV5-1
d_gene: TRBD2
abundance: -
CDR3aa: CASSLTAGADNEQFF
CDR3nt: TGCGCCAGCAGCTTAACAGCGGGAGCCGACAATGAGCAGTTCTTC

j_gene: TRBJ1-1
v_gene: TRBV5-1
d_gene: TRBD1
abundance: -
CDR3aa: CASSLWRTGENTEAFF
CDR3nt: TGCGCCAGCAGCTTATGGCGGACAGGGGAGAACACTGAAGCTTTCTTT

j_gene: TRBJ2-1
v_gene: TRBV29-1
d_gene: -
abundance: few
CDR3aa: CSVEYYNEQFF
CDR3nt: TGCAGCGTTGAGTACTACAATGAGCAGTTCTTC

j_gene: TRBJ1-1
v_gene: TRBV18
d_gene: -
abundance: -
CDR3aa: CASSPTSDIEAFF
CDR3nt: TGTGCCAGCTCACCAACTTCTGATATTGAAGCTTTCTTT

j_gene: TRBJ2-1
v_gene: TRBV5-6
d_gene: TRBD1
abundance: -
CDR3aa: CASSLGQGFEQFF
CDR3nt: TGTGCCAGCAGCTTGGGACAGGGGTTTGAGCAGTTCTTC

j_gene: TRBJ1-1
v_gene: TRBV29-1
d_gene: TRBD1
abundance: -
CDR3aa: CSVELDRAMNTEAFF
CDR3nt: TGCAGCGTTGAGCTAGACAGGGCCATGAACACTGAAGCTTTCTTT

j_gene: TRBJ1-4
v_gene: TRBV27
d_gene: TRBD1
abundance: -
CDR3aa: CASSLHPKDRNEKLFF
CDR3nt: TGTGCCAGCAGTTTACACCCCAAGGACAGGAATGAAAAACTGTTTTTT

j_gene: TRBJ1-4
v_gene: TRBV5-1
d_gene: TRBD1
abundance: -
CDR3aa: CASSLGRGQGVRATNEKLFF
CDR3nt: TGCGCCAGCAGCTTGGGTAGGGGACAGGGGGTTCGAGCGACTAATGAAAAACTGTTTTTT

j_gene: TRBJ2-7
v_gene: TRBV7-9
d_gene: TRBD1
abundance: -
CDR3aa: CASSSTGDEQYF
CDR3nt: TGTGCCAGCAGCTCGACAGGGGACGAGCAGTACTTC

j_gene: TRBJ1-1
v_gene: TRBV9
d_gene: TRBD1
abundance: -
CDR3aa: CASSVGEGTVPAFF
CDR3nt: TGTGCCAGCAGCGTAGGAGAGGGGACAGTACCAGCTTTCTTT

j_gene: TRBJ1-2
v_gene: TRBV2
d_gene: TRBD1
abundance: -
CDR3aa: CASRDRESRGYTF
CDR3nt: TGTGCCAGCAGGGACAGGGAATCGCGTGGCTACACCTTC

j_gene: TRBJ1-3
v_gene: TRBV11-2
d_gene: -
abundance: -
CDR3aa: CASSPTGASIYF
CDR3nt: TGTGCCAGCAGCCCGACAGGAGCTTCCATATATTTT

j_gene: TRBJ1-5
v_gene: TRBV19
d_gene: -
abundance: -
CDR3aa: CASNIFRQGSQPQHF
CDR3nt: TGTGCCAGTAATATCTTCCGGCAGGGATCCCAGCCCCAGCATTTT

j_gene: TRBJ2-3
v_gene: TRBV9
d_gene: TRBD2
abundance: -
CDR3aa: CASSVGGTSGGLDTQYF
CDR3nt: TGTGCCAGCAGCGTAGGAGGAACTAGCGGGGGGCTAGATACGCAGTATTTT

j_gene: TRBJ2-1
v_gene: TRBV19
d_gene: -
abundance: -
CDR3aa: CASSTTRVPYNEQFF
CDR3nt: TGTGCCAGTAGTACAACCAGGGTGCCCTACAATGAGCAGTTCTTC

j_gene: TRBJ1-2
v_gene: TRBV25-1
d_gene: -
abundance: -
CDR3aa: CASSTFPGGYTF
CDR3nt: TGTGCCAGCAGTACGTTCCCCGGGGGCTACACCTTC

j_gene: TRBJ2-7
v_gene: TRBV2
d_gene: -
abundance: -
CDR3aa: CASSEKGGGVYEQYF
CDR3nt: TGTGCCAGCAGTGAAAAGGGAGGGGGTGTGTACGAGCAGTACTTC

j_gene: TRBJ1-1
v_gene: TRBV29-1
d_gene: -
abundance: -
CDR3aa: CSVGKQSPEAFF
CDR3nt: TGCAGCGTTGGAAAACAGTCCCCTGAAGCTTTCTTT

j_gene: TRBJ1-4
v_gene: TRBV5-1
d_gene: -
abundance: -
CDR3aa: CASSSGSATNEKLFF
CDR3nt: TGCGCCAGCAGCTCCGGGTCTGCAACTAATGAAAAACTGTTTTTT

j_gene: TRBJ2-7
v_gene: TRBV12-5
d_gene: TRBD1
abundance: few
CDR3aa: CASAGSGTGLYEQYF
CDR3nt: TGTGCTAGTGCGGGCTCTGGGACAGGGCTCTACGAGCAGTACTTC

j_gene: TRBJ2-7
v_gene: TRBV5-6
d_gene: TRBD1
abundance: -
CDR3aa: CASSYRTGSYEQYF
CDR3nt: TGTGCCAGCAGCTACCGGACAGGCTCCTACGAGCAGTACTTC